The subject of this entry is one TCR beta chain. Antigen: not known. This sample is drawn from a study of CD8+ T cells in alopecia areata. Treatment described: oral pan-JAK inhibitor, 5-10 mg twice daily. Lesional scalp punch biopsies and peripheral blood were collected from alopecia areata patients. Starting from PBMCs, sorting isolated CD4+ and CD8+ T cells. Trimming cost V 5 bases and J 0 bases; bases outside gene matches: 7. Germline CDR1 SEHNR, CDR2 FQNEAQ (reference sequence). The CDR3 consists of 16 residues. General study points: Resident alphabeta T cells of normal skin are also sequenced in scalp samples. The treated group had a single nonresponder, limiting CD8+ expansion-response conclusions.

Reverse transcribed after extraction, RNA yielded cDNA as the sequencing template. Here immunoSEQ multiplex PCR was the method, and the copy in TCRdb shows in-frame clones only, minus some. The sample has about 220,000 clones, under 75% seen once. The chain uses TRBV7-9 and TRBJ2-3, with TRBD1 matching over 8 bases. The sample was CD4+ T cells sorted from blood, taken at week 4, from a patient treated with tofacitinib. The clonotype originates from a human donor with alopecia areata. CDR3 DNA sequence: TGTGCCAGCAGCACACGACAGGGGTCTAGCACAGATACGCAGTATTTT. Its translation is CASSTRQGSSTDTQYF.